This T cell receptor delta chain appears in the sequencing data of a study of gamma-delta chains in newborns, infants, children. Study-wide context: Microbial exposure reportedly drives polyclonal innate γδ T cell expansion after birth.

TCRdb used CATT to re-call clones from the reads. The top ten clones hold approximately 6.6% of a sample with about 5,200 delta-chain clones, approximately 5% of them seen once. After removal of 3 bases from V and 0 bases from J, the junction contained 8 bases not matched to a gene. Per the germline V gene, CDR1 is GEAIGNYY and CDR2 is EKD. CDR3 length equals 17 residues. This clone is medium-sized. The source of this sequence is a child who was a newborn, infant or young child, either healthy, febrile or measles-vaccinated (not recorded which). This chain connects TRDV2 to TRDJ2; 8 bases match TRDD3. Material for sequencing was blood. As DNA, the CDR3 is TGTGCCTGTGACCCCGTACTGGGGGGCGCTTTGACAGCACAACTCTTCTTT. It is translated as CACDPVLGGALTAQLFF.